The clone carrying this TCR beta chain has just a few counts. This sample was taken from a study of response to subunit inactivated influenza vaccine. Trimming removed 5 bases from V and 10 bases from J, with 13 bases in between. This CDR3 region has 12 residues. The germline V gene encodes CDR1 LGHDT and CDR2 YNNKEL (reference sequence). TCRdb called the RT-PCR reads again in MiXCR, with one record for every CDR3 protein. The sample contains a few hundred thousand distinct CDR3 sequences, about 12% of which appear only once. This specimen consisted of non-naive T cells sorted from PBMCs, obtained roughly 2 weeks before vaccination. The source of this sequence is a man aged 50 or older who received an inactivated influenza vaccine. The chain employs TRBV3-1 and TRBJ2-3, with D perhaps TRBD2 (6 bases). The CDR3 nucleotides read TGTGCCAGCAGCAGCCAATCGGGAGCGCAGTATTTT. Translating it yields CASSSQSGAQYF.